Listed below are T cell receptor beta chains from one sample, sequenced in a study of blood T cell repertoires in COVID-19. Some clones are missing from TCRdb's copy, which holds only in-frame ones; the method was immunoSEQ multiplex PCR. The profile covers roughly 380,000 clones, with 75% to 90% appearing a single time and roughly 1.6% taken by the ten largest. Sequenced: peripheral blood. The receptors here all came from a woman between 40 and 55 years old with COVID-19, enrolled during active disease. CDR3s include the opening cysteine and the closing phenylalanine or tryptophan. Fields, in order: clone size, J gene, D gene, V gene, CDR3 DNA, CDR3 protein. The D gene is left open where the match is weak. Size is omitted from some rows. Given values are once, few, many or a class for expanded clones.

clone_size: .; j_call: TRBJ1-2; d_call: .; v_call: TRBV6-1; cdr3_nt: TGTGCCAGCAGTGAAGCTGGGGGGGTTTATGGCTACACCTTC; cdr3_aa: CASSEAGGVYGYTF
clone_size: .; j_call: TRBJ2-1; d_call: TRBD2; v_call: TRBV19; cdr3_nt: TGTGCCAGTATCGAGACTAGCGGGAGGATGCAGGGTAATGAGCAGTTCTTC; cdr3_aa: CASIETSGRMQGNEQFF
clone_size: .; j_call: TRBJ2-1; d_call: TRBD1; v_call: TRBV28; cdr3_nt: TGTGCCAGCAGCCCTTCGGGACAGGGATACGATGAGCAGTTCTTC; cdr3_aa: CASSPSGQGYDEQFF
clone_size: .; j_call: TRBJ1-5; d_call: .; v_call: TRBV6-5; cdr3_nt: TGTGCCAGCAGTTACAACAGGGGCAATCAGCCCCAGCATTTT; cdr3_aa: CASSYNRGNQPQHF
clone_size: .; j_call: TRBJ2-2; d_call: .; v_call: TRBV7-3; cdr3_nt: TGTGCCAGCAGCCTCTCCCCCGGACAGTCCGGGGAGCTGTTTTTT; cdr3_aa: CASSLSPGQSGELFF
clone_size: .; j_call: TRBJ1-4; d_call: .; v_call: TRBV6-5; cdr3_nt: TGTGCCAGCAATTGGCTCAATGAAAAACTGTTTTTT; cdr3_aa: CASNWLNEKLFF
clone_size: .; j_call: TRBJ2-1; d_call: TRBD2; v_call: TRBV10-3; cdr3_nt: TGTGCCTCTCAAGCGGGAGTCACCCACAATGAGCAGTTCTTC; cdr3_aa: CASQAGVTHNEQFF
clone_size: .; j_call: TRBJ2-2; d_call: .; v_call: TRBV28; cdr3_nt: TGTGCCAGCAGTTTAGGCGCAGAGGGTACCGGGGAGCTGTTTTTT; cdr3_aa: CASSLGAEGTGELFF
clone_size: many; j_call: TRBJ1-2; d_call: .; v_call: TRBV5-6; cdr3_nt: TGTGCCAGCAGCTTCCAGGGGCACTATGGCTACACCTTC; cdr3_aa: CASSFQGHYGYTF
clone_size: .; j_call: TRBJ1-2; d_call: .; v_call: TRBV15; cdr3_nt: TGTGCCACCGGAGCTTTCCCCTATGGCTACACCTTC; cdr3_aa: CATGAFPYGYTF
clone_size: .; j_call: TRBJ1-5; d_call: TRBD1; v_call: TRBV18; cdr3_nt: TGTGCCAGCTCACCCCTCGGGACAGGGGGTCAGCCCCAGCATTTT; cdr3_aa: CASSPLGTGGQPQHF
clone_size: .; j_call: TRBJ1-3; d_call: .; v_call: TRBV18; cdr3_nt: TGTGCCAGCTCACCACCGAAGGGAGGGATCTCTGGAAACACCATATATTTT; cdr3_aa: CASSPPKGGISGNTIYF
clone_size: once; j_call: TRBJ1-6; d_call: .; v_call: TRBV6-5; cdr3_nt: TGTGCCAGCAAAGGAGACAGCCATAATTCACCCCTCCACTTT; cdr3_aa: CASKGDSHNSPLHF
clone_size: .; j_call: TRBJ1-2; d_call: TRBD1; v_call: TRBV7-9; cdr3_nt: TGTGCCAGCAGATACGGAACAGGGGGAGTCGAGGGCTACACCTTC; cdr3_aa: CASRYGTGGVEGYTF
clone_size: .; j_call: TRBJ1-2; d_call: .; v_call: TRBV5-1; cdr3_nt: TGCGCCAGCAGCTTGTCGGCAGGGGACTATGGCTACACCTTC; cdr3_aa: CASSLSAGDYGYTF
clone_size: .; j_call: TRBJ1-1; d_call: .; v_call: TRBV4-1; cdr3_nt: TGCGCCAGCAGCCCATTGTTGGCAGGGGTTCGTGGTGAAGCTTTCTTT; cdr3_aa: CASSPLLAGVRGEAFF
clone_size: few; j_call: TRBJ2-1; d_call: TRBD2; v_call: TRBV6-1; cdr3_nt: TGTGCCAGCAGTGAAGCGGCTAGCGGGGAGCAGTTCTTC; cdr3_aa: CASSEAASGEQFF
clone_size: .; j_call: TRBJ1-6; d_call: .; v_call: TRBV5-1; cdr3_nt: TGCGCCAGCAGCTTCTCTCCAGTTGAAAATTCACCCCTCCACTTT; cdr3_aa: CASSFSPVENSPLHF
clone_size: .; j_call: TRBJ1-2; d_call: .; v_call: TRBV6-6; cdr3_nt: TGTGCCAGCTCTTATAAAGGCTACACCTTC; cdr3_aa: CASSYKGYTF
clone_size: .; j_call: TRBJ2-2; d_call: TRBD1; v_call: TRBV11-2; cdr3_nt: TGTGCCAGCACCCAGGTTAGGGGGCGCGGCACCGGGGAGCTGTTTTTT; cdr3_aa: CASTQVRGRGTGELFF
clone_size: .; j_call: TRBJ1-4; d_call: TRBD1; v_call: TRBV19; cdr3_nt: TGTGCCAGTAGTACGCAGACAGGGCTTAATGAAAAACTGTTTTTT; cdr3_aa: CASSTQTGLNEKLFF
clone_size: .; j_call: TRBJ2-7; d_call: TRBD1; v_call: TRBV18; cdr3_nt: TGTGCCAGCTCCCCCAACCCAGGACAGGGGACCTACGAGCAGTACTTC; cdr3_aa: CASSPNPGQGTYEQYF
clone_size: few; j_call: TRBJ2-7; d_call: .; v_call: TRBV28; cdr3_nt: TGTGCCAGCAGTTTAGTCCGGGACGAGCAGTACTTC; cdr3_aa: CASSLVRDEQYF
clone_size: once; j_call: TRBJ1-3; d_call: TRBD1; v_call: TRBV7-9; cdr3_nt: TGTGCCAGCAGCTCCGGTCCCGGGACAGGGTATGGAAACACCATATATTTT; cdr3_aa: CASSSGPGTGYGNTIYF
clone_size: few; j_call: TRBJ2-7; d_call: TRBD1; v_call: TRBV7-6; cdr3_nt: TGTGCCAGCAGCTTCGGACACAGGGGGATACCCTACGAGCAGTACTTC; cdr3_aa: CASSFGHRGIPYEQYF